What follows describes a single T cell receptor (beta chain). This record belongs to a study of human T cells and chemical hapten exposure. Study-wide background: TCR yields differed between samples (mainly from small differences in pooled library volume).

The V gene's germline CDR1 is ENHRY and CDR2 SYGVKD. The CDR3 contains 15 residues. Unmatched junction bases numbered 8, after V lost 10 bases and J lost 0 bases. The time point here: pre-sensitization, week 0. Treatment of the sample: therapeutic diphenylcyclopropenone sensitization with weekly scalp DPC. Unseparated into fractions, whole blood served as the source from which total RNA was extracted. Each CDR3 protein is one row after TCRdb ran MiXCR on the RACE reads. The sample consists of 250,000 or so distinct CDR3 sequences, about 8.1% of them appearing once. This clonotype was sampled from a woman aged 40 to 50 with alopecia areata. Some clones in this sample may be carry-over from other donors' samples. The rearrangement uses TRBV10-3 and TRBJ2-2; 7 nucleotides line up with TRBD1. The input for sequencing was whole blood, taken in connection with sensitization to the hapten diphenylcyclopropenone (DPC). CDR3 coding DNA: TGTGCCACCTCCCCGGGACAGACGAACACCGGGGAGCTGTTTTTT. Its translation is CATSPGQTNTGELFF.